This T cell receptor beta chain derives from a study of T cells expressing NK-cell markers. TCRdb re-called the 5' RACE reads; every CDR3 protein appears as one record, without DNA. The repertoire table contains about 450,000 distinct CDR3 sequences. Remarks on this clonotype: Its matching antigen is unknown.

The germline CDR1 and CDR2 sequences are SGHRS and YFSETQ. CDR3 size: 15 residues. Overall study findings and caveats: The leading position in the CD3+CD56-NKG2C+ fraction of a handful of donors also went to these clonotypes.

The source of this sequence is a woman between 18 and 70 years old in good health. Sample: blood T cells: a sorted CD56 or NKG2C T cell subset, CD4+ or CD8+ T cells, or bulk PBMC T cells (not recorded which). This chain links TRBV5-1 with TRBJ1-2; the D call from TCRdb, TRBD1, cannot be confirmed without DNA. The CDR3 here is CASSTRTGRNYGYTF.